The 26 T cell receptor beta chains in this list originate from one sample, sequenced in a study of T cells after yellow fever vaccination. TCRdb passed the 5' RACE reads through MiXCR, listing each CDR3 protein once. The profile shows approximately 580,000 distinct CDR3 sequences, around 16% of them singletons. The specimen comprised PBMCs, sampled 5 days after the first yellow fever vaccination. Receptors were obtained from a man younger than 35 who received the YFV17D yellow fever vaccine.

This clonotype has just a few counts. The CDR3 coding sequence is TGCAGTGCTAGAGTAGGACGATTCCCTAACTATGGCTACACCTTC. It is translated as CSARVGRFPNYGYTF. The V call is TRBV20-1, the J call TRBJ1-2; D unresolved. Trimming left V 1 base short and J 0 bases short, with 12 bases between. The CDR3 sequence is 15 residues long. Germline V gene sequence: CDR1 DFQATT, CDR2 SNEGSKA (reference sequence).

This clonotype showed up just a few times. The chain has TRBV5-1 and TRBJ2-1; D may be TRBD1 (8 bases). Trimming took 4 bases from V and 9 from J, leaving 23 bases between them. The CDR3 runs to 16 residues. Germline V gene sequence: CDR1 SGHRS, CDR2 YFSETQ. The CDR3 is CASSSEGHRGGGEQFF. In nucleotides, the CDR3 is TGCGCCAGCAGCAGTGAGGGCCACAGGGGGGGTGGTGAGCAGTTCTTC.

This clonotype came up a few times. The genes are TRBV12-5 and TRBJ1-1; D unclear. CDR1 and CDR2 (germline): LGHNT, FRNRAP. V was cut by 8 bases and J by 2 bases, with 9 bases left in between. CDR3 size: 12 residues. The CDR3 reads CASHDGNTEAFF. CDR3 in DNA: TGTGCTAGTCACGACGGCAACACTGAAGCTTTCTTT.

This chain connects TRBV2 to TRBJ1-4; D unclear. The germline gives CDR1 SNHLY, CDR2 FYNNEI. V lost 6 bases and J 2 bases, leaving 10 bases between the germline ends. The CDR3 length is 14 residues. The CDR3 region has the DNA TGTGCCAGCAGGAGAGAATACACTAATGAAAAACTGTTTTTT. Translated, it gives CASRREYTNEKLFF.

This sequence joins TRBV14 and TRBJ2-6; 8 bases line up with TRBD1. With 4 bases clipped from V and 4 bases from J, the junction kept 27 bases outside the gene matches. The germline V gene encodes CDR1 SGHDN and CDR2 FVKESK. The CDR3 covers 23 residues. The CDR3 DNA is TGTGCCAGCAGCCTATGGGGCAGGGGGCTTTGGCTCCCTGGGTCTACCGGGGCCAACGTCCTGACTTTC. Residues: CASSLWGRGLWLPGSTGANVLTF.

The rearrangement links TRBV6-1 to TRBJ2-5; perhaps TRBD1 as D (5 bases). Between the trimmed V and J ends, which lost 2 bases and 5 bases, there was a span of 18 bases. Germline values: CDR1 MNHNS, CDR2 SASEGT. The CDR3 has 16 amino acids. CDR3 residues: CASSESSTKGFETQYF. In DNA form, the CDR3 reads TGTGCCAGCAGTGAATCAAGTACGAAGGGGTTTGAGACCCAGTACTTC.

This clonotype was recorded a few times. The chain joins TRBV5-1 to TRBJ2-1; TRBD2 matches 7 bases. V was clipped by 4 bases and J by 4 bases; unmatched bases: 8. This CDR3 is built from 15 residues. CDR1 SGHRS and CDR2 YFSETQ come from the germline V gene. CDR3 in amino acids: CASSGGTTPYNEQFF. As DNA, the CDR3 is TGCGCCAGCAGCGGAGGGACTACCCCATACAATGAGCAGTTCTTC.

The rearrangement joins TRBV27 to TRBJ1-2; the D gene is possibly TRBD1 (6 bases). The germline CDR1 and CDR2 sequences are MNHEY and SMNVEV (reference sequence). Trimming removed 7 bases from V and 0 bases from J, with 18 bases in between. The CDR3 sequence is 16 residues long. For the CDR3, the DNA is TGTGCCAGCAAGCCCATATTTCGGGGGCCTAACTATGGCTACACCTTC. It codes for CASKPIFRGPNYGYTF.

This clonotype was seen ten or more times. This sequence joins TRBV7-2 and TRBJ1-6; D uncertain. V was cut by 4 bases and J by 8 bases, with 21 bases left in between. The CDR3 has 17 amino acids. CDR1 SGHTA and CDR2 FQGNSA come from the germline V gene. DNA of the CDR3: TGTGCCAGCAGCTCAGTCCCGGCCGGGTCCGGCGATTCACCCCTCCACTTT. Protein sequence: CASSSVPAGSGDSPLHF.

This clonotype was seen a few times. The rearrangement joins TRBV21-1 to TRBJ1-2. TRBV21-1 is flagged as a pseudogene. The CDR3 has 14 amino acids. CDR3 protein: CASSKVEGDYGYTF. The DNA for the CDR3 is TGTGCCAGCAGCAAAGTCGAGGGAGACTATGGCTACACCTTC.

The chain couples TRBV11-2 to TRBJ2-7, with D possibly matching TRBD2 (6 bases). Germline values: CDR1 SGHAT, CDR2 FQNNGV. The V and J ends lost 6 bases and 9 bases respectively, with 18 bases between them. The CDR3 runs 13 residues. CDR3 bases: TGTGCCAGCAGTGCCAGTCCCGGAGGGTGGCAGTACGTC. Translated, it gives CASSASPGGWQYV.

This clonotype was picked up many times. The chain uses TRBV10-2 and TRBJ2-3, with TRBD2 matching 8 bases. The CDR3 is 14 residues long. The ends lost 7 bases at V and 1 base at J; junction bases unmatched: 4. Germline values: CDR1 WSHSY, CDR2 SAAADI. The CDR3 DNA follows: TGCGCCAGCATCCCGGGGGGGGGCACAGATACGCAGTATTTT. It encodes CASIPGGGTDTQYF.

This clonotype was observed a handful of times. This rearrangement joins TRBV11-2 to TRBJ2-2, with no clear D. This CDR3 is 15 amino acids long. Trimming left V 1 base short and J 7 bases short, with 13 bases between. The germline CDR1 and CDR2 sequences are SGHAT and FQNNGV. CDR3 in DNA: TGTGCCAGCAGCTTAGCAGTGGGAAGGGTCGGGGAGCTGTTTTTT. It yields the protein CASSLAVGRVGELFF.

CDR3 residues: CASSKGQPYYGYTF. DNA of the CDR3: TGTGCCAGCAGTAAGGGACAGCCCTACTATGGCTACACCTTC. The chain carries TRBV6-1 and TRBJ1-2, with TRBD1 matching over 7 bases. The germline CDR1 and CDR2 sequences are MNHNS and SASEGT. This CDR3 has 14 residues. The V gene end was trimmed by 5 bases and the J gene end by 3 bases; junction bases not matched to a gene: 6.

The genes are TRBV27 and TRBJ2-3; D might be TRBD1 (6 bases). Germline-derived CDR1 and CDR2 are MNHEY and SMNVEV (reference sequence). The CDR3 consists of 15 residues. The V and J ends lost 5 bases and 4 bases respectively, with 16 bases between them. CDR3 sequence (DNA): TGTGCCAGCAGTGGCTCGACAGGCCCCGCAGATACGCAGTATTTT. Its protein is CASSGSTGPADTQYF.

This clonotype was counted a few times. The gene calls are TRBV7-2 and TRBJ2-7, with 10 bases lining up with TRBD2. This CDR3 contains 15 residues. V dropped 1 base and J dropped 4; count of bases not matched to a gene: 4. Germline V gene sequence: CDR1 SGHTA, CDR2 FQGNSA. The CDR3 sequence: CASSLESGGGYEQYF. DNA of the CDR3: TGTGCCAGCAGCTTAGAGAGCGGGGGGGGTTACGAGCAGTACTTC.

This clonotype was detected a few times. This chain uses TRBV5-1 with TRBJ2-5; TRBD1 might be the D (6 bases). Trimming stripped 0 bases from V and 2 bases from J, with 14 bases between. The CDR3 sequence is 16 residues long. Germline V CDR1 and CDR2: SGHRS, YFSETQ. The CDR3 coding sequence is TGCGCCAGCAGCTTGGGTGGACAGAGAGCTCAAGAGACCCAGTACTTC. Its translation is CASSLGGQRAQETQYF.

The chain joins TRBV7-8 to TRBJ1-2; D not resolved. Trimming left V 3 bases short and J 6 bases short, with 11 bases between. Germline V gene sequence: CDR1 SGHVS, CDR2 FQNEAQ. The CDR3 runs 13 residues. The CDR3 DNA reads as TGTGCCAGCAGCTTGTTGGTCCAGCATGGCTACACCTTC. This gives the protein CASSLLVQHGYTF.

This clonotype was picked up a small number of times. The chain couples TRBV29-1 to TRBJ2-3, with D perhaps matching TRBD2 (5 bases). This CDR3 is built from 12 residues. Trimming took 3 bases from V and 5 from J, leaving 9 bases between them. Germline loops: CDR1 SQVTM, CDR2 ANQGSEA. The CDR3 is CSVESSGDTQYF. The CDR3 DNA reads as TGCAGCGTTGAGAGCAGCGGAGATACGCAGTATTTT.

CDR3 coding DNA: TGTGCCTCAACCCCCACTAGGAGGACCTACACTGAAGCTTTCTTT. Translated: CASTPTRRTYTEAFF. The chain carries TRBV6-2 or TRBV6-3 and TRBJ1-1; D is unclear. CDR1 and CDR2 (germline): MNHEY, SVGEGT. The CDR3 spans 15 residues. V lost 11 bases and J lost 3, with 22 bases in between.

DNA for the CDR3: TGCAGTGCTAGATGGGGCAACACCGGGGAGCTGTTTTTT. Encoded protein: CSARWGNTGELFF. The chain employs TRBV20-1 and TRBJ2-2, with D possibly being TRBD1 (5 bases). V shed 2 bases and J shed 2 bases, with 6 bases lying between them. The CDR3 spans 13 residues. Germline V gene data show CDR1 as DFQATT and CDR2 as SNEGSKA (reference sequence).

This clonotype was seen a few times. The CDR3: CASSFLPASNQPQHF. The CDR3 DNA follows: TGTGCCAGCAGTTTCCTTCCGGCCAGCAATCAGCCCCAGCATTTT. The chain joins TRBV12-3 or TRBV12-4 to TRBJ1-5; unclear D gene. This CDR3 has 15 residues. V was pared by 3 bases and J by 1 base, with 10 bases between.

CDR3 sequence reads: CSVSRLAGRYEQYV. CDR3 DNA sequence: TGCAGTGTGAGTCGGCTAGCGGGGAGATACGAGCAGTACGTC. The chain couples TRBV20-1 to TRBJ2-7; TRBD2 agrees at 9 bases. Trimming cost V 7 bases and J 4 bases; bases outside gene matches: 11. Per germline, CDR1 DFQATT and CDR2 SNEGSKA (reference sequence). This CDR3 contains 14 residues.

This clonotype was seen more than once but under ten times. CDR3 residues: CASSSRDRGRNEQYF. CDR3 coding DNA: TGTGCCAGCAGTTCCAGGGACAGGGGGAGAAACGAGCAGTACTTC. V is TRBV6-5 and J is TRBJ2-7; 11 bases are shared with TRBD1. The V segment lost 4 bases and the J segment 5 bases; nucleotides outside the gene matches: 7. The V gene's germline CDR1 is MNHEY and CDR2 SVGAGI. The CDR3 has 15 amino acids.

The V call is TRBV20-1, the J call TRBJ2-5; D might be TRBD2 (5 bases). This CDR3 is built from 14 residues. Trimming left V 6 bases short and J 5 bases short, with 19 bases between. Germline V gene sequence: CDR1 DFQATT, CDR2 SNEGSKA (reference sequence). CDR3 region: CSALPFGWRETQYF. CDR3 coding DNA: TGCAGTGCCCTCCCATTCGGGTGGAGGGAGACCCAGTACTTC.

In its sample, this clonotype was seen a few times. This chain uses TRBV27 with TRBJ1-1; 8 bases fit TRBD1. The trim removed 3 bases at V and 5 bases at J, leaving 8 bases unmatched. Germline CDR1 is MNHEY and CDR2 is SMNVEV (reference sequence). The CDR3 consists of 15 residues. For the CDR3, the DNA is TGTGCCAGCAGTTTTGGGCAGGGGGCAAATACTGAAGCTTTCTTT. This sequence encodes CASSFGQGANTEAFF.